Below are 22 T cell receptor beta chains sequenced from a single sample in a study of early T cells in non-severe SARS-CoV-2 infection. TCRdb fed the 5' RACE reads into MiXCR, producing one record per CDR3 protein. The profile shows about 60,000 distinct CDR3 sequences, over 5% of them singletons. What was sequenced was whole blood. The receptors derive from an adult who was a healthcare worker with PCR-confirmed SARS-CoV-2 infection or an uninfected control (not recorded which).

This clonotype came up a few times. The chain carries TRBV2 and TRBJ1-5, with D perhaps matching TRBD1 (5 bases). The V and J ends lost 2 bases and 6 bases respectively, with 17 bases between them. Germline V CDR1 and CDR2: SNHLY, FYNNEI. The CDR3 loop spans 16 amino acids. The CDR3 reads CASSERAQGRGQPQHF. The CDR3 bases are TGTGCCAGCAGTGAAAGAGCGCAGGGAAGGGGTCAGCCCCAGCATTTT.

This clonotype occurred many times. The J gene is TRBJ2-6, the V gene TRBV11-2; D remains unclear. This CDR3 has 18 residues. Germline V gene sequence: CDR1 SGHAT, CDR2 FQNNGV. The V end was cut by 0 bases, the J end by 1 base, with 13 bases between. The CDR3 spells CASSLDRLKVSGANVLTF. CDR3 coding DNA: TGTGCCAGCAGCTTAGATCGGCTCAAAGTATCTGGGGCCAACGTCCTGACTTTC. Complete variable domain (other parts from reference TRBV11-2 and TRBJ2-6): EAGVAQSPRYKIIEKRQSVAFWCNPISGHATLYWYQQILGQGPKLLIQFQNNGVVDDSQLPKDRFSAERLKGVDSTLKIQPAKLEDSAVYLCASSLDRLKVSGANVLTFGAGSRLTVL.

A few counts support this clonotype. The chain uses TRBV3-1 and TRBJ1-1, with D tentatively TRBD1 (5 bases). CDR3 length equals 13 residues. Germline CDR1 is LGHDT and CDR2 is YNNKEL (reference sequence). V lost 3 bases and J 3 bases, leaving 8 bases between the germline ends. CDR3 in amino acids: CASSQGTHTEAFF. CDR3 coding DNA: TGTGCCAGCAGCCAGGGGACGCACACTGAAGCTTTCTTT.

This clonotype has more than one count but fewer than ten. The rearrangement uses TRBV7-2 and TRBJ1-2, with D uncertain. The germline CDR1 and CDR2 sequences are SGHTA and FQGNSA. This CDR3 has 13 amino acids. Trimming took 4 bases from V and 0 from J, leaving 6 bases between them. CDR3 DNA sequence: TGTGCCAGCAGCTCCCAGGCTAACTATGGCTACACCTTC. Its protein product is CASSSQANYGYTF.

This clonotype has just a few counts. The chain couples TRBV27 to TRBJ1-4; D is possibly TRBD1 (5 bases). Germline values: CDR1 MNHEY, CDR2 SMNVEV (reference sequence). CDR3 length: 16 amino acids. V was clipped by 5 bases and J by 0 bases, with 13 bases between them. CDR3 region: CASSLRQQPTNEKLFF. CDR3 sequence (DNA): TGTGCCAGCAGTCTGCGACAGCAGCCAACTAATGAAAAACTGTTTTTT.

This clonotype was seen at least ten times. The gene calls are TRBV6-2 or TRBV6-3 and TRBJ2-7; tentatively, D is TRBD2 (5 bases). Looked up from germline, CDR1 is MNHEY and CDR2 is SVGEGT. Between the trimmed V and J ends, which lost 0 bases and 1 base, there was a span of 7 bases. CDR3 length: 14 amino acids. The CDR3 nucleotides are TGTGCCAGCAGTTACTCGAAGCGGTCCTACGAGCAGTACTTC. Protein product: CASSYSKRSYEQYF.

This clonotype was counted a few times. The J gene is TRBJ2-5, the V gene TRBV30; D not certain. The CDR3 extends over 13 amino acids. The germline V gene encodes CDR1 GTSNPN and CDR2 SVGIG (reference sequence). The V and J ends lost 3 bases and 2 bases respectively, with 10 bases between them. CDR3 DNA sequence: TGTGCCTGGAGGTTGATGGTTCAAGAGACCCAGTACTTC. Encoded protein: CAWRLMVQETQYF.

V usage is TRBV6-5 and J usage is TRBJ2-6; 8 bases align to TRBD1. Germline V CDR1 and CDR2: MNHEY, SVGAGI. This CDR3 has 15 residues. J was trimmed by 1 base and V by 6 bases; bases with no gene match: 2. Here the CDR3 reads CASRWTGSGANVLTF. The CDR3 DNA is TGTGCCAGCAGGTGGACAGGGTCTGGGGCCAACGTCCTGACTTTC.

This clonotype was observed a handful of times. V and J are TRBV11-2 and TRBJ1-4, with TRBD1 matching 9 bases. The CDR3 is made up of 15 amino acids. Per the germline V gene, CDR1 is SGHAT and CDR2 is FQNNGV. The V segment lost 5 bases and the J segment 8 bases; nucleotides outside the gene matches: 9. In nucleotides, the CDR3 is TGTGCCAGCAGCCTCACAGGGGGCGTGCTGGAAAAACTGTTTTTT. Translating gives CASSLTGGVLEKLFF.

This clonotype appeared a few times. The rearrangement links TRBV27 to TRBJ2-1; D is possibly TRBD1 or TRBD2 (6 bases each). The CDR3 sequence is 14 residues long. Per germline, CDR1 MNHEY and CDR2 SMNVEV (reference sequence). V lost 8 bases, J lost 5 bases, and 16 bases lay in between. CDR3 nucleotide sequence: TGTGCCAGCGGAAACATAGGGGGGCACAATGAGCAGTTCTTC. Its translation is CASGNIGGHNEQFF.

Ten or more counts support this clonotype. This chain connects TRBV7-3 to TRBJ2-7, with TRBD2 matching 9 bases. In germline, CDR1 is SGHTA, CDR2 FQGTGA. The V gene end was trimmed by 2 bases and the J gene end by 4 bases; junction bases not matched to a gene: 6. CDR3 size: 15 residues. CDR3 sequence (DNA): TGTGCCAGCAGCTTACGTAGCGGGGGAGAATACGAGCAGTACTTC. It codes for CASSLRSGGEYEQYF.

At least ten counts were recorded for this clonotype. CDR3 in DNA: TGTGCCAGCATAGGACCGGGGGTGCGAGAGACCCAGTACTTC. Protein: CASIGPGVRETQYF. The chain recombines TRBV7-9 with TRBJ2-5; D perhaps matches TRBD2 (6 bases). Trimming left V 7 bases short and J 4 bases short, with 16 bases between. The CDR3 is made up of 14 amino acids. Germline CDR1 SEHNR, CDR2 FQNEAQ (reference sequence).

The chain employs TRBV12-3 or TRBV12-4 and TRBJ2-5, with D perhaps TRBD1 (6 bases). The CDR3 extends over 15 amino acids. V gave up 3 bases and J gave up 5 bases, with 16 bases separating them. The CDR3 DNA reads as TGTGCCAGCAGTTTTGGCAGGGGATATTGGGAGACCCAGTACTTC. Its protein product is CASSFGRGYWETQYF.

This clonotype was counted a few times. The chain joins TRBV27 to TRBJ2-1; TRBD1 is a possible D gene (6 bases). The CDR3 sequence is 12 residues long. Germline-derived CDR1 and CDR2 are MNHEY and SMNVEV (reference sequence). Trimming stripped 6 bases from V and 9 bases from J, with 12 bases between. CDR3 in DNA: TGTGCCAGCAGCCCAACAGGGCTTGAGCAGTTCTTC. Translated, it gives CASSPTGLEQFF.

The CDR3 region is CAWSVRTGSGNTIYF. The CDR3 coding sequence is TGTGCCTGGAGTGTACGTACAGGATCTGGAAACACCATATATTTT. V is TRBV30 and J is TRBJ1-3; a weak D match, TRBD1 (5 bases). The CDR3 is made up of 15 amino acids. Trimming pared 0 bases from V and 1 base from J, leaving 10 bases between. Germline CDR1 and CDR2: GTSNPN and SVGIG (reference sequence).

This clonotype was detected many times. This rearrangement joins TRBV7-2 to TRBJ2-7; no clear D. Germline V gene data show CDR1 as SGHTA and CDR2 as FQGNSA. V was shortened by 1 base and J by 5 bases, with 3 bases between the two germline ends. The CDR3 is made up of 11 amino acids. The CDR3, as DNA: TGTGCCAGCAGCTTAGTGAACGAGCAGTACTTC. Amino acids: CASSLVNEQYF.

V usage is TRBV5-8 and J usage is TRBJ1-6; D remains ambiguous. Trimming took off 1 base at V and 0 bases at J, with 8 bases between the two ends. Germline loops: CDR1 SGHTS, CDR2 YDEGEE. This CDR3 has 16 residues. In DNA form, the CDR3 reads TGTGCCAGCAGCTTGTTTCGGAGCTCCTATAATTCACCCCTCCACTTT. Protein sequence: CASSLFRSSYNSPLHF.

This clonotype was counted ten times or more. The rearrangement joins TRBV21-1 to TRBJ2-2; the table's D call TRBD1 went unverified against the DNA. TRBV21-1 is a pseudogene segment. CDR3 size: 16 residues. This CDR3 reads CASSPTCGGSTGELFF. The DNA of the CDR3 is TGTGCCAGCAGCCCCACCTGCGGGGGTTCCACCGGGGAGCTGTTTTTT.

In its sample, this clonotype was seen many times. CDR3 sequence reads: CASSQGPGTTKNIQYF. The CDR3 DNA is TGCGCCAGCAGCCAAGGTCCAGGGACGACCAAAAACATTCAGTACTTC. The chain recombines TRBV4-1 with TRBJ2-4, with D perhaps TRBD1 or TRBD2 (5 bases each). This CDR3 comprises 16 residues. Germline V gene data show CDR1 as MGHRA and CDR2 as YSYEKL. V was trimmed by 1 base and J by 2 bases, leaving 12 bases between them.

This clonotype turned up a few times. V and J are TRBV29-1 and TRBJ1-2; 9 nucleotides align to TRBD1. The ends lost 4 bases at V and 7 bases at J; junction bases unmatched: 10. The germline CDR1 and CDR2 sequences are SQVTM and ANQGSEA. The CDR3 consists of 14 residues. The CDR3 DNA reads as TGCAGCGTTGCTTTAGGGGGACAGGGATCTGGCTACACCTTC. Residues: CSVALGGQGSGYTF.

V is TRBV28 and J is TRBJ1-2; 7 bases fit TRBD1. V trimming: 6 bases; J trimming: 11 bases; junction bases outside the gene matches: 6. The CDR3 covers 11 residues. Germline V CDR1 and CDR2: MDHEN, SYDVKM. The CDR3 region is CASRLGTEYTF. The CDR3 DNA is TGTGCCAGCAGGCTCGGGACAGAGTACACCTTC.

The chain combines TRBV20-1 with TRBJ1-1; maybe TRBD1 (5 bases). The CDR3 spans 13 residues. Per the germline V gene, CDR1 is DFQATT and CDR2 is SNEGSKA (reference sequence). The CDR3 region is CSGLRDLNTEAFF. The CDR3 nucleotides read TGCAGCGGACTTAGGGACCTGAACACTGAAGCTTTCTTT.